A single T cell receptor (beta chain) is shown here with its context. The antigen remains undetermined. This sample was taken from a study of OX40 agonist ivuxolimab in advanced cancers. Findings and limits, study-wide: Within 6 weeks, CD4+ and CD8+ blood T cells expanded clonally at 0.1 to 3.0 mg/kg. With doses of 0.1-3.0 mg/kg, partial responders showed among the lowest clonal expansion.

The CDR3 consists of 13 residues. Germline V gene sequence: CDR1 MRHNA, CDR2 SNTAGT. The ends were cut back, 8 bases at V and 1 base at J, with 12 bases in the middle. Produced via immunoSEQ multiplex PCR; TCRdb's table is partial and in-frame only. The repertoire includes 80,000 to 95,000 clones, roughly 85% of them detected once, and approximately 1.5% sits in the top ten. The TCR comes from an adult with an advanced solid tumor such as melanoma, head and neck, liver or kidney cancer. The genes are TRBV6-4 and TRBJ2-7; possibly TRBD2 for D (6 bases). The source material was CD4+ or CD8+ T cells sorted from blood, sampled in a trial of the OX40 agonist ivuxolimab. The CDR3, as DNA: TGTGCCAGCGCAGACGGGGGTTCCTACGAGCAGTACTTC. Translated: CASADGGSYEQYF.